These T cell receptor beta chains were read from a single sample in a study of neurological immune-mediated disorders. TCRdb recomputed calls from the 5' RACE reads with MiXCR, one row per CDR3 protein. The table shows tens of thousands of distinct CDR3 sequences, with under 3.5% occurring only once. Sequenced material: PBMCs. Every receptor here comes from a man in his forties or fifties with multiple sclerosis. Each CDR3 is given with its conserved first and last residue. A D gene is named only where the DNA matches it firmly. A row's size may be missing; if present it is once, few, many or a size class.

v_gene	len	abundance	d_gene	j_gene	CDR3nt	CDR3aa
TRBV10-3	14	many	TRBD2	TRBJ2-7	TGTGCCATCACGACTAGCGGGAGAACCCGCGAGCAGTACTTC	CAITTSGRTREQYF
TRBV20-1	14	many	TRBD2	TRBJ2-1	TGCAGTGCTGGAGGTAGCGGGGCGAACAATGAGCAGTTCTTC	CSAGGSGANNEQFF
TRBV27	18	many	-	TRBJ1-2	TGTGCCAGCAGTTTATCCAACCCAATTAGCCTGTCTAACTATGGCTACACCTTC	CASSLSNPISLSNYGYTF
TRBV11-2	15	many	TRBD2	TRBJ2-5	TGTGCCAGCAGCTTTGAACTAGCGGGTATAGAGACCCAGTACTTC	CASSFELAGIETQYF
TRBV3-1	14	few	TRBD2	TRBJ2-1	TGTGCCAGCACCAAAGCGGGAGTACAGGATGAGCAGTTCTTC	CASTKAGVQDEQFF
TRBV15	12	many	-	TRBJ2-2	TGTGCCACCAGCAGGGGGTCCGGGGAGCTGTTTTTT	CATSRGSGELFF
TRBV20-1	12	many	-	TRBJ2-3	TGCAGTGCCATCAGGGGAACAGATACGCAGTATTTT	CSAIRGTDTQYF
TRBV9	14	many	-	TRBJ2-1	TGTGCCAGCAGCATCCCCGGGACTTCCCAGGGGCAGTTCTTC	CASSIPGTSQGQFF
TRBV7-2	14	many	-	TRBJ2-5	TGTGCCAGCAGCTTAGCGACGACAGAAGAGACCCAGTACTTC	CASSLATTEETQYF
TRBV20-1	15	many	-	TRBJ2-3	TGCAGTGCCAGTTTAATCGGGTCGGGAACAGATACGCAGTATTTT	CSASLIGSGTDTQYF
TRBV5-1	15	many	-	TRBJ1-3	TGCGCCAGCAGCTTGGCCCCAGGGTCAGGAAACACCATATATTTT	CASSLAPGSGNTIYF
TRBV5-5	15	many	-	TRBJ1-3	TGTGCCAGCAGCCCCCGGGCGGGGGCGGAAAACACCATATATTTT	CASSPRAGAENTIYF
TRBV12-3/TRBV12-4	15	many	-	TRBJ2-7	TGTGCCAGCACCTGGGGGGGGCCCACCCCCTACGAGCAGTACTTC	CASTWGGPTPYEQYF
TRBV5-5	16	many	-	TRBJ1-3	TGTGCCAGCAGCTCTGGACGGTCGAGCTCTGGAAACACCATATATTTT	CASSSGRSSSGNTIYF
TRBV5-1	14	many	-	TRBJ1-2	TGCGCCAGCAGCTTGGCTGTGGGCAGAGACGGCTACACCTTC	CASSLAVGRDGYTF
TRBV6-5	14	many	-	TRBJ1-2	TGTGCCAGCAGTTACTTGGCCTCTGACTATGGCTACACCTTC	CASSYLASDYGYTF
TRBV5-1	15	few	TRBD2	TRBJ2-5	TGCGCCAGCAGCTTGGTAGCGGGAGGTTTAGAGACCCAGTACTTC	CASSLVAGGLETQYF
TRBV7-9	14	many	TRBD2	TRBJ2-7	TGTGCCAGCAGCTCCGGACTAGCGGGTCCCGAGCAGTACTTC	CASSSGLAGPEQYF
TRBV5-6	15	many	-	TRBJ2-3	TGTGCCAGCAGATCCCAGGGCGGTAGCACAGATACGCAGTATTTT	CASRSQGGSTDTQYF
TRBV29-1	13	many	-	TRBJ1-2	TGCAGCGTTCGGGACGGGCGAGTCTATGGCTACACCTTC	CSVRDGRVYGYTF
TRBV6-4	19	-	TRBD1	TRBJ1-5	TGTGCCAGCAGTGACTCGGCGGGACAGGGGAGAGGTGGCAATAAGACCCAGAATTTT	CASSDSAGQGRGGNKTQNF
TRBV12-3/TRBV12-4	14	many	-	TRBJ1-4	TGTGCCAGCAGCCCGGGACTTCCCGGGGAAAAACTGTTTTTT	CASSPGLPGEKLFF
TRBV20-1	15	few	-	TRBJ1-3	TGCAGTGCTAGAGATCGGGTATTCTCTGGAAACACCATATATTTT	CSARDRVFSGNTIYF
TRBV20-1	15	many	TRBD2	TRBJ2-1	TGCAGTGCAATGGGACTAGCCCGTGGAAGGGATGAGCAGTTCTTC	CSAMGLARGRDEQFF
TRBV5-1	14	many	-	TRBJ2-5	TGCGCCAGCAGCTTGGCTGGGAACCGGGAGACCCAGTACTTC	CASSLAGNRETQYF
TRBV3-1	16	many	TRBD2	TRBJ2-5	TGTGCCAGCAGCCGGAGGACTAGCGGGGTCTCAGAGACCCAGTACTTC	CASSRRTSGVSETQYF
TRBV7-2	16	many	TRBD2	TRBJ2-1	TGTGCCAGCAGCTTCAGACTAGCGGGGGCCTACGGTGAGCAGTTCTTC	CASSFRLAGAYGEQFF